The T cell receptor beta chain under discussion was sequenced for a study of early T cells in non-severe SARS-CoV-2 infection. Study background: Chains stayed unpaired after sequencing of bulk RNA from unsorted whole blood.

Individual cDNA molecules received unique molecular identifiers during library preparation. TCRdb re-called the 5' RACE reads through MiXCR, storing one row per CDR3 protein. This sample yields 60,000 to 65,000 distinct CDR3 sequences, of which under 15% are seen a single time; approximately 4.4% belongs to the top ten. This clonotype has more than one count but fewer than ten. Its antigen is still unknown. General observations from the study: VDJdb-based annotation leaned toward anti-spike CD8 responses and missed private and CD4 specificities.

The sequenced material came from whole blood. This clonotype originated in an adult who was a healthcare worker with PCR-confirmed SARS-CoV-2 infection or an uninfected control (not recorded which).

CDR3 in amino acids: CASSPDRVKGEQYF. CDR3 nucleotide sequence: TGTGCCAGCAGCCCCGACAGGGTAAAGGGCGAGCAGTACTTC. The V call is TRBV25-1, the J call TRBJ2-7, with 7 bases lining up with TRBD1. Per the germline V gene, CDR1 is MGHDK and CDR2 is SYGVNS. This CDR3 region has 14 residues. The ends lost 6 bases at V and 6 bases at J; junction bases unmatched: 11.